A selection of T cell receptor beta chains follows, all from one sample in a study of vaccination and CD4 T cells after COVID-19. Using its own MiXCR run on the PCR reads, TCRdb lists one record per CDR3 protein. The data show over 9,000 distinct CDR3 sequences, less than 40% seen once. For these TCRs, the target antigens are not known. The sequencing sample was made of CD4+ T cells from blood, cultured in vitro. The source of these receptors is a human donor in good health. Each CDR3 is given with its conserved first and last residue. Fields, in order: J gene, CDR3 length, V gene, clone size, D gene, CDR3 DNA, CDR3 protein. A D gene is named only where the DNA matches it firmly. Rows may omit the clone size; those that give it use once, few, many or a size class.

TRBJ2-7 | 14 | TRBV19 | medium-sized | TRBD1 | TGTGCCAGTAGTATACCGGGACAGTATTACGAGCAGTACTTC | CASSIPGQYYEQYF
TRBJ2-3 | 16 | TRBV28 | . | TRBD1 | TGTGCCAGCAGTATCCCCACGACAGGGGGCGCAGATACGCAGTATTTT | CASSIPTTGGADTQYF
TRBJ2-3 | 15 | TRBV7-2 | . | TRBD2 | TGTGCCAGCAGCCAGCGGGAGGGGAGCACAGATACGCAGTATTTT | CASSQREGSTDTQYF
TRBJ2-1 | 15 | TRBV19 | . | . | TGTGCCAGTAGTACTTATTCCAGCTCCTACAATGAGCAGTTCTTC | CASSTYSSSYNEQFF
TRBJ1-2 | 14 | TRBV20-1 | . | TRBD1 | TGCAGTGCTAGGCCTACGACAGGGATCTATGGCTACACCTTC | CSARPTTGIYGYTF
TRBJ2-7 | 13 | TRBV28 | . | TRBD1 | TGTGCCAGCCAATTGGGACAGGGCGGCGAGCAGTACTTC | CASQLGQGGEQYF
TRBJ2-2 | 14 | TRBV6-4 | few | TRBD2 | TGTGCCAGCAGTGCTAGCGGGAGCACCGGGGAGCTGTTTTTT | CASSASGSTGELFF
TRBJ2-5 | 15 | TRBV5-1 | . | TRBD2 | TGCGCCAGCAGCTTGGATGGGACTAGCGGGGAGACCCAGTACTTC | CASSLDGTSGETQYF
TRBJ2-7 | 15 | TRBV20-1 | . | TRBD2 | TGCAGTGCTAGAGATCGGGTACTAGCGGCCTACGAGCAGTACTTC | CSARDRVLAAYEQYF
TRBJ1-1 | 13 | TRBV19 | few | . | TGTGCCAGTAGGCAAAGGGAGAACACTGAAGCTTTCTTT | CASRQRENTEAFF
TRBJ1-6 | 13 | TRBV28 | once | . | TGTGCCGCCGGGGTCTCCTATAATTCACCCCTCCACTTT | CAAGVSYNSPLHF
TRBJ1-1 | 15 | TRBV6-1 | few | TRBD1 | TGTGCCAGCAGAGGACAGGGGGCAGGGGACACTGAAGCTTTCTTT | CASRGQGAGDTEAFF
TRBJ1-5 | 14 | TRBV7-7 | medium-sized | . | TGTGCTAGCAGCTCCAACAGAGCCAATCAGCCCCAGCATTTT | CASSSNRANQPQHF
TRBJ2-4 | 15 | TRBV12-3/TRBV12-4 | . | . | TGTGCCAGCAGTCCTAGTCCACTAGCCAAAAACATTCAGTACTTC | CASSPSPLAKNIQYF
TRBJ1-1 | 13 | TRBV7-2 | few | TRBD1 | TGTGCCTGGACGCCAGGGGGCTACACTGAAGCTTTCTTT | CAWTPGGYTEAFF
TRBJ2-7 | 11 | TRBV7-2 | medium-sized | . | TGTGCCAGCAGCTTAGTTTACGAGCAGTACTTC | CASSLVYEQYF
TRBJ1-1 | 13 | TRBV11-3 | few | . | TGTGCCAGCAGCTTAGAGGGGAACACTGAAGCTTTCTTT | CASSLEGNTEAFF
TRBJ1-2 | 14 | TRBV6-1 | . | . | TGTGCCAGCTCTAGAGGGAAGGATAGCTATGGCTACACCTTC | CASSRGKDSYGYTF
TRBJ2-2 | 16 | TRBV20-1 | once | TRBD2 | TGCAGTGCTAGAAAAGGGACTAGCGGGAGAGCCGGGGAGCTGTTTTTT | CSARKGTSGRAGELFF
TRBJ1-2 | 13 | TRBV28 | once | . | TGTGCCAGCAGCCCGGAATGGTCGTCCATGAGAACCTTC | CASSPEWSSMRTF
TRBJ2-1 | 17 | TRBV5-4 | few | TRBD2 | TGTGCCAGCAGGGGGGCACTAGCGGGAGTAAGTTACAATGAGCAGTTCTTC | CASRGALAGVSYNEQFF
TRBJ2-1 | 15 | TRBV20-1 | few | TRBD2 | TGCAGTGCCAGAAATCCGACTAGCGTTAACAATGAGCAGTTCTTC | CSARNPTSVNNEQFF
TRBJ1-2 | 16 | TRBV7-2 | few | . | TGTGCCAGCAGCTTAAGGAGGGGGGGGCTGACCTATGGCTACACCTTC | CASSLRRGGLTYGYTF
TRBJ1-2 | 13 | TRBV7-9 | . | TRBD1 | TGTGCCAGCAGCTTAGGACAGGGGTATGGCTACACCTTC | CASSLGQGYGYTF
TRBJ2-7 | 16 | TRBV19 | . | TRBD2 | TGTGCCAGTAGTGCCATTAGCGGGTTATCGTCCTACGAGCAGTACTTC | CASSAISGLSSYEQYF
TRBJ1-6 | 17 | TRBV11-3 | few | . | . | CAYTCGLGKTGGSPLHF
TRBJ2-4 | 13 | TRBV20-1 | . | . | TGCAGTGCTAGCCTGACAGCCAAAAACATTCAGTACTTC | CSASLTAKNIQYF
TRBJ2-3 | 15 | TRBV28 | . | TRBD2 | TGTGCCAGCAGTTTATTAGCGGGAGGCACAGATACGCAGTATTTT | CASSLLAGGTDTQYF
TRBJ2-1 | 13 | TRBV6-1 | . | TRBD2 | TGTGCCAGCAGTCCCGGGACTAGTAATGAGCAGTTCTTC | CASSPGTSNEQFF
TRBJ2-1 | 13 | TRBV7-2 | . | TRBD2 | TGTGCCAGCAGCTTACCGGGACTAGCGGGCCAGTTCTTC | CASSLPGLAGQFF
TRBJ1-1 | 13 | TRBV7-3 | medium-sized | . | TGTGCCAGCAGCATGGACCCGAACACTGAAGCTTTCTTT | CASSMDPNTEAFF
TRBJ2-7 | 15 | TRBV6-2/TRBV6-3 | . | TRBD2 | TGTGCCAGCAGTGGCGGACTAGCGGGAAGGGACGAGCAGTACTTC | CASSGGLAGRDEQYF
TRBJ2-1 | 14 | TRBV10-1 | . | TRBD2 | TGCGCCGAGTCCCACGGGAGGGGCTACAATGAGCAGTTCTTC | CAESHGRGYNEQFF
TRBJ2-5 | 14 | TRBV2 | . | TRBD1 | TGTGCCAGCAGTAGCCAGGGGGATGCAAAGACCCAGTACTTC | CASSSQGDAKTQYF
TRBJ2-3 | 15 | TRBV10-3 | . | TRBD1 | TGTGCCATCAGGAAGGGACAGGGCTTGGGAGATACGCAGTATTTT | CAIRKGQGLGDTQYF
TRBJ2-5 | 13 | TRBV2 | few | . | TGTGCCAGCAGTCCAGGACCTCGGGTGACCCAGTACTTC | CASSPGPRVTQYF
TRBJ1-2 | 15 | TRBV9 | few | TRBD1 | TGTGCCAGCAGCGTAGGACAGGGGATCAACTATGGCTACACCTTC | CASSVGQGINYGYTF
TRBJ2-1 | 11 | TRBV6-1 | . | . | TGTGCCAGCAGCCAGGCGGGGGAGCAGTTCTTC | CASSQAGEQFF
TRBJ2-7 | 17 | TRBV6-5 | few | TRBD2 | TGTGCCAGCAGTTACGGGGGTGGACTAGCGGGATCCTACGAGCAGTACTTC | CASSYGGGLAGSYEQYF
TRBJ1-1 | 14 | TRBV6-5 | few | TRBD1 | TGTGCCAGCAGTTACTCCGACAGGGTCACTGAAGCTTTCTTT | CASSYSDRVTEAFF